These 19 T cell receptor beta chains were sequenced from one sample in a study of T cell responses to AZD1222 COVID-19 vaccine. Profiling relied on immunoSEQ multiplex PCR, and the TCRdb table lists in-frame clones only, not all of them. There are 100,000 to 150,000 clones in the sample; around nine tenths occur only once, and around 5.8% lies in the top ten. This specimen consisted of peripheral blood, obtained on day 0 of AZD1222 vaccination. All receptors come from an adult in good health.

The chain uses TRBV27 and TRBJ2-1; 7 nucleotides align to TRBD2. Trimming cost V 1 base and J 4 bases; bases outside gene matches: 1. Germline CDR1 is MNHEY and CDR2 is SMNVEV (reference sequence). The length of the CDR3 is 14 residues. CDR3 DNA: TGTGCCAGCAGTTTATGGGAGGGTTACAATGAGCAGTTCTTC. It encodes CASSLWEGYNEQFF.

This clone was observed a single time. V usage is TRBV30 and J usage is TRBJ2-1; 7 nucleotides agree with TRBD1. CDR3 size: 14 residues. After removal of 2 bases from V and 7 bases from J, the junction contained 8 bases not matched to a gene. Germline CDR1 reads GTSNPN; CDR2 reads SVGIG (reference sequence). This CDR3 reads CAWSLQGWWNEQFF. The CDR3, as DNA: TGTGCCTGGAGTTTACAGGGGTGGTGGAATGAGCAGTTCTTC.

The gene calls are TRBV7-2 and TRBJ1-2; D call uncertain. Trimming removed 5 bases at V and 8 bases at J, with 15 bases between. CDR3 length equals 13 residues. The germline CDR1 and CDR2 sequences are SGHTA and FQGNSA. This chain's CDR3 is CASSPWVTGGYTF. CDR3 sequence (DNA): TGTGCCAGCAGCCCCTGGGTCACCGGCGGCTACACCTTC.

This clone was seen a single time. The gene calls are TRBV3-1 (or the pseudogene TRBV3-2) and TRBJ1-2; tentative D call: TRBD1 (6 bases). This CDR3 has 14 amino acids. CDR1 is LGHDT and CDR2 is YNNKEL in the germline V gene (reference sequence). V was trimmed by 7 bases and J by 4 bases, leaving 16 bases between them. The DNA of the CDR3 is TGTGCCAGCACCCCTGGGCAGGGGTCCTATGGCTACACCTTC. It specifies CASTPGQGSYGYTF.

This rearrangement joins TRBV9 to TRBJ1-2; D uncertain. Looked up from germline, CDR1 is SGDLS and CDR2 is YYNGEE. Trimming removed 0 bases from V and 0 bases from J, with 6 bases in between. The CDR3 runs 14 residues. The CDR3 nucleotides are TGTGCCAGCAGCGTAGCCGCCGCTAACTATGGCTACACCTTC. Translating it yields CASSVAAANYGYTF.

The rearrangement uses TRBV2 and TRBJ1-2, with a possible D match to TRBD1 (6 bases). Germline V gives CDR1 SNHLY, CDR2 FYNNEI. The CDR3 runs 13 residues. Trimming pared 8 bases from V and 2 bases from J, leaving 12 bases between. CDR3 nucleotide sequence: TGTGCCAGCCGGGCAGGGGAAAACTATGGCTACACCTTC. Protein: CASRAGENYGYTF.

The V call is TRBV6-5, the J call TRBJ1-1; TRBD1 might be the D (5 bases). V gave up 6 bases and J gave up 1 base, with 12 bases separating them. Germline V CDR1 and CDR2: MNHEY, SVGAGI. The CDR3 consists of 14 residues. The chain's CDR3 is CASSGRGSNTEAFF. The DNA for the CDR3 is TGTGCCAGCAGCGGACGGGGCTCGAACACTGAAGCTTTCTTT.

The chain couples TRBV2 to TRBJ1-6; 7 bases are a match to TRBD1. Per the germline V gene, CDR1 is SNHLY and CDR2 is FYNNEI. The trim removed 7 bases at V and 5 bases at J, leaving 5 bases unmatched. The CDR3 is 14 residues long. The CDR3 region is CASIRGTDNSPLHF. CDR3 coding DNA: TGTGCCAGCATTCGCGGGACAGATAATTCACCCCTCCACTTT.

This chain connects TRBV30 to TRBJ1-1; D might be TRBD1 (5 bases). Trimming shortened V by 1 base and J by 4 bases, and 16 bases separated the two germline ends. Germline V gene lookup returns CDR1 GTSNPN and CDR2 SVGIG (reference sequence). The CDR3 is made up of 15 amino acids. The CDR3 is CAWSGPTGLGTEAFF. Written as DNA, the CDR3 is TGTGCCTGGAGTGGTCCCACAGGTCTTGGCACTGAAGCTTTCTTT.

This sequence joins TRBV28 and TRBJ1-3; D uncertain. The CDR3 sequence is 15 residues long. Germline CDR1 reads MDHEN; CDR2 reads SYDVKM. Trimming removed 10 bases at V and 0 bases at J, with 16 bases between. The CDR3 sequence is CATWRRASSGNTIYF. The CDR3 region has the DNA TGTGCCACCTGGCGGAGAGCCTCCTCTGGAAACACCATATATTTT.

J is TRBJ1-4 and V is TRBV6-5; D perhaps matches TRBD1 (6 bases). Deletions cut 11 bases from V and 0 bases from J, with 16 bases between. This CDR3 has 15 residues. Germline V gives CDR1 MNHEY, CDR2 SVGAGI. Here the CDR3 reads CAARQALTTNEKLFF. The CDR3 region has the DNA TGTGCCGCCAGACAGGCGCTCACAACTAATGAAAAACTGTTTTTT.

This clone was seen a single time. V and J are TRBV4-3 and TRBJ1-4; maybe TRBD1 (5 bases). Germline CDR1 and CDR2: LGHNA and YSLEER. The V and J ends lost 1 base and 7 bases respectively, with 16 bases between them. The CDR3 runs 16 residues. CDR3 in amino acids: CASSQAPGLVGEKLFF. DNA for the CDR3: TGCGCCAGCAGCCAAGCCCCGGGGCTGGTAGGTGAAAAACTGTTTTTT.

The chain carries TRBV29-1 and TRBJ2-2; 11 bases are shared with TRBD2. Losses at the gene ends were 0 bases for V and 7 bases for J; bases not matched to a gene: 10. The CDR3 length is 17 residues. Germline CDR1 reads SQVTM; CDR2 reads ANQGSEA. Here the CDR3 DNA reads TGCAGCGTTGAAGATGGTAGCGGGAGGGCCAAGGGCGGGGAGCTGTTTTTT. This encodes CSVEDGSGRAKGGELFF.

The CDR3 spells CASSPGTGNYGYTF. Here the CDR3 DNA reads TGCGCCAGCAGCCCCGGAACAGGGAACTATGGCTACACCTTC. The chain has TRBV5-1 and TRBJ1-2; possibly TRBD1 for D (6 bases). CDR1 and CDR2 (germline): SGHRS, YFSETQ. This CDR3 is 14 amino acids long. The V end was cut by 4 bases, the J end by 2 bases, with 12 bases between.

The CDR3 DNA reads as TGTGCCAGCAGTTCCTTAGCGGATGAGCAGTTCTTC. This codes for CASSSLADEQFF. The V gene is TRBV28, the J gene TRBJ2-1; a possible D gene is TRBD2 (6 bases). Germline loops: CDR1 MDHEN, CDR2 SYDVKM. This CDR3 has 12 residues. Deletions cut 4 bases from V and 8 bases from J, with 9 bases between.

This chain uses TRBV7-2 with TRBJ2-3; 7 bases are a match to TRBD1. The CDR3 has 14 residues. The V gene end was trimmed by 5 bases and the J gene end by 0 bases; junction bases not matched to a gene: 2. Germline assignment: CDR1 SGHTA and CDR2 FQGNSA. CDR3 coding DNA: TGTGCCAGCAGCCTGGGACAGAGCACAGATACGCAGTATTTT. Residues: CASSLGQSTDTQYF. The full variable domain, its missing parts supplied by reference TRBV7-2 and TRBJ2-3, is GAGVSQSPSNKVTEKGKDVELRCDPISGHTALYWYRQSLGQGLEFLIYFQGNSAPDKSGLPSDRFSAERTGGSVSTLTIQRTQQEDSAVYLCASSLGQSTDTQYFGPGTRLTVL.

The rearrangement links TRBV7-9 to TRBJ1-2; 8 bases are shared with TRBD1. The CDR3 spans 14 residues. The V gene's germline CDR1 is SEHNR and CDR2 FQNEAQ (reference sequence). J lost 0 bases, V lost 5 bases, and 2 bases had no gene match. The CDR3 DNA follows: TGTGCCAGCAGCCCGACAGGGGCTAACTATGGCTACACCTTC. This sequence encodes CASSPTGANYGYTF.

Here the CDR3 DNA reads TGTGCCAGCAGCTACGGACAGGGTGACTCTAACTATGGCTACACCTTC. Its translation is CASSYGQGDSNYGYTF. This chain uses TRBV7-9 with TRBJ1-2, with 8 bases aligning to TRBD1. This CDR3 contains 16 residues. Per germline, CDR1 SEHNR and CDR2 FQNEAQ (reference sequence). Losses at the gene ends were 4 bases for V and 0 bases for J; bases not matched to a gene: 7.

This chain links TRBV3-1 (or the pseudogene TRBV3-2) with TRBJ2-7; 13 nucleotides line up with TRBD2. The CDR3 is made up of 16 amino acids. Germline CDR1 reads LGHDT; CDR2 reads YNNKEL (reference sequence). The ends lost 3 bases at V and 5 bases at J; junction bases unmatched: 7. The CDR3 sequence: CASSQNRGLAGDEQYF. The DNA for the CDR3 is TGTGCCAGCAGCCAGAATCGAGGACTAGCGGGGGACGAGCAGTACTTC.